The T cell receptor beta chain described here comes from a study of blood T cells in healthy people across ages. Findings of the study overall: Donors of long life had a larger count of naive CD4+ cells and greater diversity than aged donors. CMV infection status of these donors was not known.

Next came a second PCR, run for roughly 6 to 11 cycles, which used a sample-barcoded 5' primer along with a J-beta primer mix. TCRdb re-analysed the 5' RACE reads in MiXCR, keeping a single row per CDR3 protein. In the table there are approximately 900,000 distinct CDR3 sequences, about 27% of which are singletons. Points on this clonotype: Its antigen remains unknown. A read error may be the cause here, since a much bigger clone is one base away.

The germline CDR1 and CDR2 sequences are SGHRS and YFSETQ. Losses at the gene ends were 4 bases for V and 0 bases for J; bases not matched to a gene: 10. The CDR3 runs 19 residues. Donors gave around 10 milliliters of peripheral blood apiece. These data were also filed under a second study, of T cells of mothers and their children. From that study: Whatever RNA was extracted went entirely into cDNA synthesis, at about 1.5 ug per 15 ul.

This TCR derives from a woman aged 40-49 years in good health. The chain couples TRBV5-1 to TRBJ2-1; the match to TRBD2 covers 13 bases. Specimen: blood. In nucleotides, the CDR3 is TGCGCCAGCAGCCCGGGGGAGACTAGCGGGAGGAGCTCCTACAATGAGCAGTTCTTC. This gives the protein CASSPGETSGRSSYNEQFF.